This entry features one T cell receptor (beta chain) sequence. Its target is unknown. The donors, aged roughly 6 to 95, were healthy Caucasians from Russia. The second PCR ran roughly 6 to 11 cycles with a sample-barcoded 5' primer and J-beta primers. Unique molecular identifiers of 12 random nucleotides labeled each cDNA. TCRdb passed the 5' RACE reads through MiXCR, listing each CDR3 protein once. The data hold about 780,000 distinct CDR3 sequences, with around half observed a single time. The data originate from a study of blood T cells in healthy people across ages. Study-level points and caveats: Calculation of diversity from one million T cells yielded estimates considered to be underestimates. With naive T cell percentage, TCR beta diversity showed a strong correlation.

Deletions cut 7 bases from V and 8 bases from J, with 10 bases between. This CDR3 spans 11 amino acids. This sequence originates from a man older than 75 in good health. Sequencing was performed on blood. This sequence joins TRBV12-3 or TRBV12-4 and TRBJ2-3, with D perhaps matching TRBD1 or TRBD2 (5 bases each). In nucleotides, the CDR3 is TGTGCCAGCACCATTGGGGGTACGCAGTATTTT. This sequence encodes CASTIGGTQYF.